The rows below give T cell receptor beta chains drawn from one sample of a study of cytomegalovirus exposure and HLA in healthy donors. Clones were read by immunoSEQ multiplex PCR, and TCRdb kept only the in-frame ones, dropping some. The table lists approximately 150,000 clones, 80% of them singletons. The source material was PBMCs. The receptors derive from a woman aged 45-60 years in good health and CMV-seronegative. The CDR3 runs from the conserved cysteine through the conserved F or W. The D gene is left open where the match is weak. The size field is filled for only some rows; it gives once, few, many or a size class.

CDR3 DNA	CDR3 protein	D gene	clone size	CDR3 length	V gene	J gene
TGCGCCAGCAGCCGAACCGGGACAGAGAATCAGCCCCAGCATTTT	CASSRTGTENQPQHF	TRBD1	.	15	TRBV4-1	TRBJ1-5
TGTGCCACCACCACCGATAGGACAGGCCCCTACGAGCAGTACTTC	CATTTDRTGPYEQYF	TRBD1	.	15	TRBV5-3	TRBJ2-7
TGTGCCAGCAGTTTACAATTCCGGGACAGGGTAACAGATACGCAGTATTTT	CASSLQFRDRVTDTQYF	TRBD1	.	17	TRBV28	TRBJ2-3
TGTGCCATCAGTGGGGACTCCGGGACAGGGGGATTCTATGGCTACACCTTC	CAISGDSGTGGFYGYTF	TRBD1	.	17	TRBV10-3	TRBJ1-2
TGTGCCAGCAGCTTAGTCGCAGATACGCAGTATTTT	CASSLVADTQYF	.	few	12	TRBV7-8	TRBJ2-3
TGTGCCACCAGCATTGGGGGGGACCCCGGGGGTGAGACCCAGTACTTC	CATSIGGDPGGETQYF	TRBD2	.	16	TRBV15	TRBJ2-5
TGTGCCAGCCAACAGGGGATGGGTTACGAGCAGTACTTC	CASQQGMGYEQYF	TRBD1	.	13	TRBV10-3	TRBJ2-7
TGTGCCAGCTCACCACCGACCGGGACAGGGAGAGAAAAACTGTTTTTT	CASSPPTGTGREKLFF	TRBD1	.	16	TRBV18	TRBJ1-4
TGTGCCAGCAGCGTCCCTAGCGGGAATAACAATGAGCAGTTCTTC	CASSVPSGNNNEQFF	TRBD2	.	15	TRBV9	TRBJ2-1
TGCGCCAGCAGCCAAGAGGGGACTAGCGGGCCTCAAGAGACCCAGTACTTC	CASSQEGTSGPQETQYF	TRBD2	.	17	TRBV4-1	TRBJ2-5
TGTGCCAGCAGCCGAACCACCCGGTCGAGCTCCTACGAGCAGTACTTC	CASSRTTRSSSYEQYF	.	.	16	TRBV5-4	TRBJ2-7